This T cell receptor beta chain was found in a study of OX40 agonist ivuxolimab in advanced cancers. Of note for this clone: The antigen is unknown.

Study results and caveats: More expanded clones were found, on average, in CD8+ than in CD4+ T cells.

Germline CDR1 and CDR2: SEHNR and FQNEAQ (reference sequence). The junction had 10 bases not matched to a gene; V was cut back by 5 bases and J by 0 bases. The CDR3 loop spans 19 amino acids. TCRdb keeps only in-frame clones here, not all; method: immunoSEQ multiplex PCR. The sample lists around 100,000 clones, almost 90% seen once, with approximately 0.16% in the top ten. V and J are TRBV7-9 and TRBJ2-3; 14 positions match TRBD2. Sequences were derived from CD4+ or CD8+ T cells sorted from blood, sampled in a trial of the OX40 agonist ivuxolimab. The TCR was taken from an adult with an advanced solid tumor such as melanoma, head and neck, liver or kidney cancer. CDR3 in DNA: TGTGCCAGCAGCACGACCGGGACTAGCGGGAGTCGCAGCACAGATACGCAGTATTTT. Its protein is CASSTTGTSGSRSTDTQYF.